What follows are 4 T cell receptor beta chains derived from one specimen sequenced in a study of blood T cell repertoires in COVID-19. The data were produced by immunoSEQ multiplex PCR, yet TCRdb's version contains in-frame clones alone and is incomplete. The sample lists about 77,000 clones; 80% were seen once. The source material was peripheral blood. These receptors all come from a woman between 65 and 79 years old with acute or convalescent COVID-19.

The CDR3 sequence is CAISESLDSTGSVEQFF. CDR3 in DNA: TGTGCCATCAGTGAGTCGCTCGACTCCACAGGGTCCGTTGAGCAGTTCTTC. The V call is TRBV10-3, the J call TRBJ2-1, with D maybe TRBD1 (6 bases). This CDR3 has 17 amino acids. Trimming left V 0 bases short and J 9 bases short, with 21 bases between. CDR1 is ENHRY and CDR2 is SYGVKD in the germline V gene.

DNA for the CDR3: TGTGCCAGCAGCCAAGCCAGTGGACTGAGCACTGAAGCTTTCTTT. Translated, it gives CASSQASGLSTEAFF. The gene calls are TRBV14 and TRBJ1-1, with no clear D. The CDR3 spans 15 residues. The germline CDR1 and CDR2 sequences are SGHDN and FVKESK. Between the trimmed V and J ends, which lost 1 base and 4 bases, there was a span of 13 bases.

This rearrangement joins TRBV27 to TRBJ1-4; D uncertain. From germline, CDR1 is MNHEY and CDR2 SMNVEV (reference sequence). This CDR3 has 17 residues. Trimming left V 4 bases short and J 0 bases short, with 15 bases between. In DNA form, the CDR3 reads TGTGCCAGCAGTTCCTACAGAGGGTCCACAACTAATGAAAAACTGTTTTTT. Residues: CASSSYRGSTTNEKLFF.

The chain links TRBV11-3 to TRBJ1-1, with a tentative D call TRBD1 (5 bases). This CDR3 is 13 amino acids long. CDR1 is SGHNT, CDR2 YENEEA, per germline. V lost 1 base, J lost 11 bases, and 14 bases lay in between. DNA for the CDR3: TGTGCCAGCAGCTTAGCCGGGGGGTGGTTGGCTTTCTTT. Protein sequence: CASSLAGGWLAFF.